The clone carrying this T cell receptor (beta chain) was recorded only once. The sample comes from a study of shared T cell receptors in the human thymus. The method was immunoSEQ multiplex PCR; TCRdb's version includes in-frame clones alone and lacks a portion of them. Seen here are under 450,000 clones, 95% observed once, and the top ten hold 0.015% to 0.025%. The CDR3 consists of 16 residues. CDR1 is MDHEN and CDR2 is SYDVKM in the germline V gene. Trimming took 9 bases from V and 2 from J; bases not matched to a gene: 13. This receptor was obtained from a human donor. V and J are TRBV28 and TRBJ2-7; TRBD1 aligns across 10 bases. Specimen: thymocytes. DNA for the CDR3: TGTGCCAGTAGGATCCCGGGACAGGGGCTCACCTACGAGCAGTACTTC. Protein product: CASRIPGQGLTYEQYF.